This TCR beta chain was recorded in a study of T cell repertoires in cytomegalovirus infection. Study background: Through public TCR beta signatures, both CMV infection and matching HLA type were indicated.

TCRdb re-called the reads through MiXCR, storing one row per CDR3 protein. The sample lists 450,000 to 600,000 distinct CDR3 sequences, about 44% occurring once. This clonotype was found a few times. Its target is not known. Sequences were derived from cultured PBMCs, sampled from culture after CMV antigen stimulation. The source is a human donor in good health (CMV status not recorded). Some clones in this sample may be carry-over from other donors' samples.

The CDR3 sequence: CASSSYRDREQPQHF. The CDR3 nucleotides read TGTGCCAGCAGCTCCTACCGGGACAGGGAACAGCCCCAGCATTTT. The rearrangement links TRBV7-9 to TRBJ1-5; 9 bases agree with TRBD1. The CDR3 length is 15 residues. The germline CDR1 and CDR2 sequences are SEHNR and FQNEAQ (reference sequence). Trimming took 4 bases from V and 7 from J; bases not matched to a gene: 8. Full variable domain (outside the CDR3, taken from reference TRBV7-9 and TRBJ1-5): DTGVSQNPRHKITKRGQNVTFRCDPISEHNRLYWYRQTLGQGPEFLTYFQNEAQLEKSRLLSDRFSAERPKGSFSTLEIQRTEQGDSAMYLCASSSYRDREQPQHFGDGTRLSIL.